One and the same sample provided the 16 T cell receptor beta chains below, sequenced in a study of T-cell reconstitution after alpha-beta-depleted transplantation in children. TCRbeta library preparation incorporated unique molecular identifiers. TCRdb processed the PCR reads anew with MiXCR; each CDR3 protein has one entry. This repertoire shows fewer than 85,000 distinct CDR3 sequences, roughly 15% found once; its top ten account for 27%. The specimen comprised PBMCs, mostly from graft donor cells, sampled 180 days after TCRalphabeta/CD19-depleted stem cell transplant. These receptors were obtained from a male patient between 2 and 15 years old who had a stem cell transplant for acute lymphoblastic leukemia, so the T cells may come from the graft donor.

The chain carries TRBV10-2 and TRBJ1-6; TRBD1 is a possible D gene (6 bases). The CDR3 is 14 residues long. Between the trimmed V and J ends, which lost 9 bases and 9 bases, there was a span of 18 bases. The germline V gene has CDR1 WSHSY and CDR2 SAAADI. This CDR3 is CASQYREIGSPLHF. The CDR3 DNA follows: TGCGCCAGTCAGTACAGGGAGATCGGTTCACCCCTCCACTTT.

This clonotype has a handful of counts. The rearrangement links TRBV7-2 to TRBJ2-3, with D hard to call. The CDR3 length is 14 residues. V shed 6 bases and J shed 0 bases, with 10 bases lying between them. CDR1 SGHTA and CDR2 FQGNSA come from the germline V gene. CDR3 residues: CASRRTSSTDTQYF. CDR3 DNA: TGTGCCAGCAGACGGACGTCTAGCACAGATACGCAGTATTTT.

There are a few counts of this clonotype. This chain uses TRBV5-5 with TRBJ1-2; no reliable D call. Trimming pared 2 bases from V and 5 bases from J, leaving 4 bases between. This CDR3 has 11 residues. The germline V gene encodes CDR1 SGHKS and CDR2 YYEKEE (reference sequence). CDR3 in amino acids: CASSFPYGYTF. CDR3 sequence (DNA): TGTGCCAGCAGCTTTCCTTATGGCTACACCTTC.

V and J are TRBV7-9 and TRBJ1-2; perhaps TRBD1 as D (5 bases). CDR1 and CDR2 (germline): SEHNR, FQNEAQ (reference sequence). V was cut by 1 base and J by 4 bases, with 10 bases left in between. The CDR3 is 14 amino acids. CDR3 loop: CASSLGTGTYGYTF. The DNA of the CDR3 is TGTGCCAGCAGCTTAGGTACCGGGACCTATGGCTACACCTTC.

On this clonotype itself: This CDR3 is missing its conserved last phenylalanine or tryptophan, likely due to a read error. Because the CDR3's place on the DNA is in doubt, the DNA is left out and the CDR3 is given as listed by TCRdb. The rearrangement joins TRBV13 to TRBJ2-7; TRBD2, as called in the table, went unchecked against the DNA. Germline loops: CDR1 PRHDT, CDR2 FYEKMQ (reference sequence). The CDR3 region is 16 residues in length, termini included. CDR3 region: CASSLGGLAGVSGLYS.

This clonotype was observed at least ten times. The chain couples TRBV12-3 or TRBV12-4 to TRBJ1-5; D unclear. This CDR3 has 17 amino acids. V lost 6 bases, J lost 0 bases, and 18 bases lay in between. CDR3 nucleotide sequence: TGTGCCAGCAGACCGGGCCGCGCTTTCTATAGCAATCAGCCCCAGCATTTT. It codes for CASRPGRAFYSNQPQHF.

A single count supports this clonotype. The V gene is TRBV24-1, the J gene TRBJ1-5; no definite D call. Trimming stripped 1 base from V and 3 bases from J, with 0 bases between. Germline CDR1 reads KGHDR; CDR2 reads SFDVKD. CDR3 length: 12 residues. The CDR3 here is CATSDFNQPQHF. The CDR3 DNA reads TGTGCCACCAGTGATTTCAATCAGCCCCAGCATTTT.

The chain joins TRBV27 to TRBJ2-1; TRBD1 matches at 11 bases. The CDR3 sequence is 16 residues long. The V segment lost 6 bases and the J segment 2 bases; nucleotides outside the gene matches: 6. Per the germline V gene, CDR1 is MNHEY and CDR2 is SMNVEV (reference sequence). CDR3 in DNA: TGTGCCAGCAGGGGTGGACAGGGGGCTGCCTACAATGAGCAGTTCTTC. Translation: CASRGGQGAAYNEQFF.

The genes are TRBV27 and TRBJ2-3; D may match TRBD1 or TRBD2 (5 bases each). CDR1 and CDR2 (germline): MNHEY, SMNVEV (reference sequence). CDR3 size: 11 residues. The V and J ends lost 3 bases and 12 bases respectively, with 10 bases between them. DNA of the CDR3: TGTGCCAGCAGTTTCGGGGCCCATCAGTATTTT. Amino acids: CASSFGAHQYF.

This sequence joins TRBV20-1 and TRBJ1-5, with TRBD1 matching 11 bases. Germline lookup yields CDR1 DFQATT and CDR2 SNEGSKA (reference sequence). CDR3 length equals 16 residues. V lost 3 bases and J lost 2; bases outside the gene matches: 6. As DNA, the CDR3 is TGCAGTGCTAGTCAGGGGACAGGGGGAGGCAATCAGCCCCAGCATTTT. It specifies CSASQGTGGGNQPQHF.

This rearrangement joins TRBV7-2 to TRBJ2-7; perhaps TRBD2 as D (6 bases). The CDR3 runs 12 residues. V shed 0 bases and J shed 10 bases, with 10 bases lying between them. Germline CDR1 and CDR2: SGHTA and FQGNSA. This chain's CDR3 is CASSLARGFQYF. The CDR3 DNA sequence: TGTGCCAGCAGCTTAGCGCGGGGCTTCCAGTACTTC. The whole variable domain, filled in from reference TRBV7-2 and TRBJ2-7, reads GAGVSQSPSNKVTEKGKDVELRCDPISGHTALYWYRQSLGQGLEFLIYFQGNSAPDKSGLPSDRFSAERTGGSVSTLTIQRTQQEDSAVYLCASSLARGFQYFGPGTRLTVT.

Here the CDR3 reads CASRETAQETQYF. The CDR3 region has the DNA TGTGCCAGTCGGGAGACAGCCCAAGAGACCCAGTACTTC. The V gene is TRBV4-2, the J gene TRBJ2-5; TRBD2 is a possible D gene (6 bases). This CDR3 comprises 13 residues. V gave up 9 bases and J gave up 1 base, with 12 bases separating them. The germline V gene has CDR1 LGHNA and CDR2 YNFKEQ.

V usage is TRBV28 and J usage is TRBJ2-1; possible D gene TRBD2, 6 bases. Trimming took off 1 base at V and 10 bases at J, with 8 bases between the two ends. Germline loops: CDR1 MDHEN, CDR2 SYDVKM. This CDR3 contains 12 residues. CDR3 protein: CASSLYREEQFF. The CDR3 DNA follows: TGTGCCAGCAGTTTATACCGGGAGGAGCAGTTCTTC.

The CDR3 nucleotides are TGCGCCAGCAGCTTGGTTGGGGGGAATGAGCAGTTCTTC. This translates into CASSLVGGNEQFF. The chain combines TRBV5-1 with TRBJ2-1, with D possibly matching TRBD2 (6 bases). The CDR3 is 13 amino acids. CDR1 and CDR2 from the germline V gene are SGHRS and YFSETQ. V lost 0 bases and J lost 7, with 8 bases in between.

The V gene is TRBV27, the J gene TRBJ1-1; D is ambiguous. The CDR3 contains 13 residues. CDR1 is MNHEY and CDR2 is SMNVEV in the germline V gene (reference sequence). Trimming left V 7 bases short and J 3 bases short, with 12 bases between. In DNA, the CDR3 is TGTGCCAGCACTTTGGGCTCGGACACTGAAGCTTTCTTT. Protein sequence: CASTLGSDTEAFF.

In its sample, this clonotype was seen a few times. The rearrangement links TRBV12-3 or TRBV12-4 to TRBJ1-2, with TRBD1 identical over 9 bases. The CDR3 length is 14 residues. J was trimmed by 2 bases and V by 7 bases; bases with no gene match: 5. In nucleotides, the CDR3 is TGTGCCAGCACCTCCGGGACAGGGAACTATGGCTACACCTTC. Amino acid sequence: CASTSGTGNYGYTF.